This T cell receptor (beta chain) was sequenced in a study of blood T cell repertoires in COVID-19. Study summary: Sample material is recorded as cDNA or gDNA derived from T cells, B-cell-depleted T cells, or PBMCs.

The repertoire was sequenced with immunoSEQ multiplex PCR; TCRdb's copy has only in-frame clones and lacks some. The data contain roughly 100,000 clones, 80% to 90% of them singletons. While infection was still active, Seattle patients were enrolled and then followed longitudinally. This clone was seen just once. CDR3 length: 16 residues. J gave up 2 bases and V 0 bases, and 6 bases lay outside the gene matches. Germline-derived CDR1 and CDR2 are SEHNR and FQNEAQ (reference sequence). This clonotype was sampled from a human donor with COVID-19, enrolled during active disease. The donor label of this sample is uncertain. The chain is built from TRBV7-9 and TRBJ2-7, with 8 bases identical to TRBD1. The sample comprised peripheral blood. The CDR3 DNA reads TGTGCCAGCAGCTTAGCGCAGGGGGCTCGCACCTACGAGCAGTACTTC. Translating it yields CASSLAQGARTYEQYF.